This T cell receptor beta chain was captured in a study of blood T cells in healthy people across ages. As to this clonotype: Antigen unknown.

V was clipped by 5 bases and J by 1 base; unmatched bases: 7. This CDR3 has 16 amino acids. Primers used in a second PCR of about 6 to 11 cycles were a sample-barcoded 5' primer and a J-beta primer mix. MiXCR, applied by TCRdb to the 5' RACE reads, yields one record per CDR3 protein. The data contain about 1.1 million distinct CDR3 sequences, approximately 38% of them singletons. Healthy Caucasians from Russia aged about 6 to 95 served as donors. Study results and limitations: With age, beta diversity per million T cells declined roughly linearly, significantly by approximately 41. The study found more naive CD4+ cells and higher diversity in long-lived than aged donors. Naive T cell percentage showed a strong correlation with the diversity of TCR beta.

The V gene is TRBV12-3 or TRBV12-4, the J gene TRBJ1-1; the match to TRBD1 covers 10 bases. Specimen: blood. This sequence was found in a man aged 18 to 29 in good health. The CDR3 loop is CASSPRQGARNTEAFF. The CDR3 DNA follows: TGTGCCAGCAGTCCGAGACAGGGGGCGAGGAACACTGAAGCTTTCTTT.